This T cell receptor beta chain is drawn from a study of T cells in Graves' hyperthyroidism and ophthalmopathy. At the level of the study: Peripheral blood was acquired at first diagnosis, ahead of any therapy whatsoever.

This clonotype was seen at least ten times. The V and J ends lost 1 base and 4 bases respectively, with 10 bases between them. The CDR3 totals 13 residues. Germline V gene sequence: CDR1 DFQATT, CDR2 SNEGSKA (reference sequence). It was RNA transcripts that yielded the amplified TCR beta CDR3 regions. The TCR CDR3 first-round RT-PCR relied on the HTBI primer set. TCRdb reprocessed the multiplex PCR reads with MiXCR, giving one entry per CDR3 protein. Counted here are 300,000 to 400,000 distinct CDR3 sequences, over 15% occurring once; the ten biggest clones make up approximately 49%. The chain joins TRBV20-1 to TRBJ1-1, with a possible D match to TRBD1 (6 bases). The sequence derives from a woman aged 50 to 60 with Graves' hyperthyroidism. Sequencing used blood. The DNA of the CDR3 is TGCAGTGCTAGAGCGGCAGGGGTCACTGAAGCTTTCTTT. Protein sequence: CSARAAGVTEAFF.